A selection of T cell receptor beta chains follows, all from one sample in a study of blood T cell repertoires in COVID-19. Here immunoSEQ multiplex PCR was the method, and the copy in TCRdb shows in-frame clones only, minus some. The table lists approximately 200,000 clones, 94% of them singletons. The sequencing input was peripheral blood. The receptors stem from a man under 40 with COVID-19, enrolled during active disease. Each CDR3 is given with its conserved first and last residue. Fields, in order: CDR3 protein, V gene, clone size. A clone size is listed for some rows: how often the clone was seen (once, few, many), or a class if it is expanded.

CDR3aa: CASSYKLAAYNEQFF
v_gene: TRBV6-5
abundance: .

CDR3aa: CASSPGYGRGGEKLFF
v_gene: TRBV5-5
abundance: .

CDR3aa: CASSLGTSGSTDTQYF
v_gene: TRBV11-2
abundance: .

CDR3aa: CATRLSTESSYNSPLHF
v_gene: TRBV15
abundance: once

CDR3aa: CATSRDPGSLNQPQHF
v_gene: TRBV15
abundance: .

CDR3aa: CASSDGTGTKSSGNTIYF
v_gene: TRBV10-1
abundance: .

CDR3aa: CASSTGGRGQPQHF
v_gene: TRBV6-5
abundance: .

CDR3aa: CASSDLDRYSGNTIYF
v_gene: TRBV19
abundance: once

CDR3aa: CSVGDSLSNQPQHF
v_gene: TRBV29-1
abundance: .

CDR3aa: CASSQVGTSVPQFF
v_gene: TRBV3-1/TRBV3-2
abundance: .

CDR3aa: CATHIDRGNEKLFF
v_gene: TRBV23-1
abundance: .

CDR3aa: CASSRPGTGGDEKLFF
v_gene: TRBV11-3
abundance: .

CDR3aa: CAGGWGGSGELFF
v_gene: TRBV6-5
abundance: .

CDR3aa: CASSLGFRGIPDEAFF
v_gene: TRBV11-2
abundance: .

CDR3aa: CASSLGQDSYNEQFF
v_gene: TRBV27
abundance: .

CDR3aa: CASSWRQGYTDTQYF
v_gene: TRBV5-1
abundance: .

CDR3aa: CSVLFLGDSYNYGYTF
v_gene: TRBV29-1
abundance: .

CDR3aa: CASSVKGASYEQYF
v_gene: TRBV2
abundance: .

CDR3aa: CASSIGQGGPGNTIYF
v_gene: TRBV19
abundance: .

CDR3aa: CASSLGQGNNQPQHF
v_gene: TRBV5-6
abundance: .

CDR3aa: CASSFSGNTEAFF
v_gene: TRBV12-3/TRBV12-4
abundance: .

CDR3aa: CASSQLAGGYANTGELFF
v_gene: TRBV4-1
abundance: .

CDR3aa: CASSLRGLAGASSYNEQFF
v_gene: TRBV7-9
abundance: once

CDR3aa: CASNPGQGDRGYTF
v_gene: TRBV9
abundance: .

CDR3aa: CSARGVTEAFF
v_gene: TRBV20-1
abundance: .

CDR3aa: CASTDDTYTEAFF
v_gene: TRBV12-1
abundance: .

CDR3aa: CASSESLREAFF
v_gene: TRBV2
abundance: .

CDR3aa: CASNRVGSPLHF
v_gene: TRBV19
abundance: .

CDR3aa: CASSQVAGNYEQYF
v_gene: TRBV4-1
abundance: .

CDR3aa: CASSRIVAGDSYNEQFF
v_gene: TRBV7-6
abundance: .

CDR3aa: CASSQGYGGKTGELFF
v_gene: TRBV4-1
abundance: .

CDR3aa: CASSLSGGGTYEQYF
v_gene: TRBV28
abundance: once

CDR3aa: CSVAVSRNTEAFF
v_gene: TRBV29-1
abundance: .

CDR3aa: CASSQPRQGGEKLFF
v_gene: TRBV3-1/TRBV3-2
abundance: .

CDR3aa: CASQVSEKLFF
v_gene: TRBV7-9
abundance: .

CDR3aa: CASSTTQDYEQYF
v_gene: TRBV6-5
abundance: .

CDR3aa: CASSLPGTVHEKLFF
v_gene: TRBV5-6
abundance: .

CDR3aa: CASSFERADTQYF
v_gene: TRBV12-3/TRBV12-4
abundance: .

CDR3aa: CASSLDPGGYNEQFF
v_gene: TRBV11-3
abundance: .

CDR3aa: CATSPGQGAHETQYF
v_gene: TRBV24-1
abundance: .

CDR3aa: CASTSQGSYGYTF
v_gene: TRBV2
abundance: .